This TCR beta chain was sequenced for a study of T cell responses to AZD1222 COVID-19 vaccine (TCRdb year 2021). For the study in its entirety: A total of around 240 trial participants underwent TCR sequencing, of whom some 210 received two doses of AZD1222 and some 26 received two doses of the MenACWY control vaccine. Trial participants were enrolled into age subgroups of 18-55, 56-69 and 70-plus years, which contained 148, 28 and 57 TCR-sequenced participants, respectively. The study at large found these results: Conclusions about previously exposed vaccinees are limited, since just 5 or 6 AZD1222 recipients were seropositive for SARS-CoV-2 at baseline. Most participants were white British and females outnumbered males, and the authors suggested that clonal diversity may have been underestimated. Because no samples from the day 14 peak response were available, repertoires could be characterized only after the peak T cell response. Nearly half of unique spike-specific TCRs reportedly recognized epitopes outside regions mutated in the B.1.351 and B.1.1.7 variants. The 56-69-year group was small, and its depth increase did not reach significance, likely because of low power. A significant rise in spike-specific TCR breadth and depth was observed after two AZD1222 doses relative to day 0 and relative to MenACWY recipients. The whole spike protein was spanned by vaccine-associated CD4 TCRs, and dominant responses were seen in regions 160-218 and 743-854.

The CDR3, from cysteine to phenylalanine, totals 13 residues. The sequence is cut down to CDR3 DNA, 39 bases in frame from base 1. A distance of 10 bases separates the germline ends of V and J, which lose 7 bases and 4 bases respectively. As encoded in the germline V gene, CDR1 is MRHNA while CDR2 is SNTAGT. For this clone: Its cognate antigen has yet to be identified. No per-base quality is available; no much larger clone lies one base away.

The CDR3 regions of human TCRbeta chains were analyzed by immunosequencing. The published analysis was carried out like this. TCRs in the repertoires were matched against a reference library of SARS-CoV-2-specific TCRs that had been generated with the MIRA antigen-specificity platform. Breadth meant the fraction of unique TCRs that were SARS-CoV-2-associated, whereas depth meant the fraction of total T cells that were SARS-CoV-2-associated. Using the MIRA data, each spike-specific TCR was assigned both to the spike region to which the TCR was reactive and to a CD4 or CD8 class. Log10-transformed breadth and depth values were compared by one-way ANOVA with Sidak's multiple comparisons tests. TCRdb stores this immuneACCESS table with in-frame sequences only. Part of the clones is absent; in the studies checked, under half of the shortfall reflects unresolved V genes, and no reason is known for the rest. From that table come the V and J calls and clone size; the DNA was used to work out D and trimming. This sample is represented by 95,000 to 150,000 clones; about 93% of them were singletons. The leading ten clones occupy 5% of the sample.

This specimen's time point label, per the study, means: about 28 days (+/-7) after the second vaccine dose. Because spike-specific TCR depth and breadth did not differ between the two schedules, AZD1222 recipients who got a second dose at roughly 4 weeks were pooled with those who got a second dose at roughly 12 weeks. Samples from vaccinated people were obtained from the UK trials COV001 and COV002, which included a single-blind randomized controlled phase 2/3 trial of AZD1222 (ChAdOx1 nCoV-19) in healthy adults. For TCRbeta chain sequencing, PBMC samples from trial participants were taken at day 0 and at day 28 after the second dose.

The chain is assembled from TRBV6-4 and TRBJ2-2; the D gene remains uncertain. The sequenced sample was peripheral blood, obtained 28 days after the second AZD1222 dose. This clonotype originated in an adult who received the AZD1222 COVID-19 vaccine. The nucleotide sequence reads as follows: TGTGCCAGCAACAAAGGCGGCACCGGGGAGCTGTTTTTT. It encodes CASNKGGTGELFF.